These 5 T cell receptor beta chains share one sample of origin, sequenced in a study of cytomegalovirus exposure and HLA in healthy donors. The method was immunoSEQ multiplex PCR; TCRdb's version includes in-frame clones alone and lacks a portion of them. The sample lists 90,000 or so clones, less than 85% occurring once. Sequenced sample: PBMCs. The receptors were gathered from a man between 18 and 35 years old in good health and CMV-seropositive.

This clone was seen just once. This chain connects TRBV10-3 to TRBJ2-5, with D unresolved. Germline V gene lookup returns CDR1 ENHRY and CDR2 SYGVKD. This CDR3 region has 14 residues. V gave up 0 bases and J gave up 1 base, with 6 bases separating them. CDR3 loop: CAISESGGQETQYF. DNA of the CDR3: TGTGCCATCAGTGAGTCCGGCGGCCAAGAGACCCAGTACTTC.

This chain links TRBV6-1 with TRBJ1-1, with a weak D call TRBD1 (6 bases). CDR1 and CDR2 from the germline V gene are MNHNS and SASEGT. V gave up 3 bases and J gave up 0 bases, with 17 bases separating them. This CDR3 is 17 amino acids long. This chain's CDR3 is CASSDALGRTVNTEAFF. The CDR3 DNA follows: TGTGCCAGCAGTGATGCCTTGGGTCGGACAGTGAACACTGAAGCTTTCTTT.

This sequence joins TRBV11-2 and TRBJ2-7; D perhaps matches TRBD1 (5 bases). The CDR3 consists of 14 residues. The ends were cut back, 2 bases at V and 5 bases at J, with 13 bases in the middle. Germline V lookup: CDR1 SGHAT, CDR2 FQNNGV. CDR3 protein: CASSLIPGRNEQYV. For the CDR3, the DNA is TGTGCCAGCAGCTTAATCCCAGGGCGAAACGAGCAGTACGTC.

This sequence joins TRBV11-2 and TRBJ2-2, with TRBD2 identical over 8 bases. Germline V gives CDR1 SGHAT, CDR2 FQNNGV. The CDR3 extends over 17 amino acids. With V trimmed by 6 bases and J by 5 bases, 14 bases remained unmatched. The CDR3 bases are TGTGCCAGCAGATCCGGCGGGGGGAGCTTCGGGACCGGGGAGCTGTTTTTT. Its translation is CASRSGGGSFGTGELFF. Using reference TRBV11-2 and TRBJ2-2 for the parts outside the CDR3, the full variable domain is EAGVAQSPRYKIIEKRQSVAFWCNPISGHATLYWYQQILGQGPKLLIQFQNNGVVDDSQLPKDRFSAERLKGVDSTLKIQPAKLEDSAVYLCASRSGGGSFGTGELFFGEGSRLTVL.

This clone has just a few counts. V and J are TRBV27 and TRBJ2-7, with D tentatively TRBD2 (6 bases). The germline V gene has CDR1 MNHEY and CDR2 SMNVEV (reference sequence). Trimming took off 2 bases at V and 1 base at J, with 15 bases between the two ends. CDR3 length: 16 amino acids. CDR3 nucleotides: TGTGCCAGCAGTTTAAGGACAAGCGCGGGATCCTACGAGCAGTACTTC. Its protein product is CASSLRTSAGSYEQYF.